One sample yielded the 20 T cell receptor beta chains listed below, sequenced in a study of human thymus T cells. Resections obtained during corrective heart surgery supplied the thymus tissue. Profiled with immunoSEQ multiplex PCR; TCRdb holds only in-frame clones, not every one. The table lists about 78,000 clones, around 96% of them singletons. The specimen was thymus tissue. The receptors were sampled from a boy younger than two with a congenital heart defect but otherwise immunologically healthy.

The V gene is TRBV6-1, the J gene TRBJ2-1; 9 bases fit TRBD1. Germline-derived CDR1 and CDR2 are MNHNS and SASEGT. The V gene end was trimmed by 0 bases and the J gene end by 7 bases; junction bases not matched to a gene: 16. The CDR3 totals 19 residues. DNA for the CDR3: TGTGCCAGCAGTGAAGCGCATCGATCCGGGACAGGGTTACGAAATGAGCAGTTCTTC. The encoded protein is CASSEAHRSGTGLRNEQFF.

The genes are TRBV15 and TRBJ2-2, with 13 bases matching TRBD2. CDR1 and CDR2 from the germline V gene are LNHNV and YYDKDF (reference sequence). The V gene end was trimmed by 1 base and the J gene end by 0 bases; junction bases not matched to a gene: 2. The CDR3 is made up of 18 amino acids. Written as DNA, the CDR3 is TGTGCCACCAGCAGAGGACTAGCGGGAGGTTCGAACACCGGGGAGCTGTTTTTT. Its protein is CATSRGLAGGSNTGELFF.

This chain uses TRBV28 with TRBJ2-7; 14 bases fit TRBD2. The germline V gene has CDR1 MDHEN and CDR2 SYDVKM. The CDR3 is 17 amino acids. V was pared by 3 bases and J by 6 bases, with 10 bases of the junction left unmatched. The CDR3 DNA reads TGTGCCAGCAGTTTTAAGAGTTCTGGGACTAGCGGGAGCGAGCAGTACTTC. Residues: CASSFKSSGTSGSEQYF.

The gene calls are TRBV15 and TRBJ2-7; perhaps TRBD1 as D (6 bases). This CDR3 spans 16 amino acids. The germline V and J ends were trimmed by 5 bases and 3 bases, with 20 bases remaining between them. The germline V gene has CDR1 LNHNV and CDR2 YYDKDF (reference sequence). The CDR3 DNA reads TGTGCCACCAGCGGGGGTTCACGGACAGACCACTACGAGCAGTACTTC. Its protein product is CATSGGSRTDHYEQYF.

This chain connects TRBV5-1 to TRBJ2-1; 7 bases are a match to TRBD1. The germline gives CDR1 SGHRS, CDR2 YFSETQ. There are 16 residues in the CDR3. V was pared by 2 bases and J by 2 bases, with 7 bases of the junction left unmatched. In DNA, the CDR3 is TGCGCCAGCAGCTTAAGGAGACAGGGAACCTACAATGAGCAGTTCTTC. Translation gives CASSLRRQGTYNEQFF.

This chain links TRBV5-1 with TRBJ1-6; TRBD1 agrees at 9 bases. The CDR3 is 14 amino acids. Germline CDR1 is SGHRS and CDR2 is YFSETQ. The J segment lost 9 bases and the V segment lost 4 bases, leaving 5 bases of the junction unmatched. The CDR3 region is CASSQGQGGSPLHF. For the CDR3, the DNA is TGCGCCAGCAGCCAGGGACAGGGAGGTTCACCCCTCCACTTT.

The V and J genes are TRBV28 and TRBJ1-5; D is possibly TRBD1 (5 bases). The CDR3 contains 16 residues. Germline lookup yields CDR1 MDHEN and CDR2 SYDVKM. Trimming took 3 bases from V and 5 from J, leaving 17 bases between them. The CDR3 sequence is CASSLGRVELDQPQHF. The DNA for the CDR3 is TGTGCCAGCAGTTTGGGCAGGGTAGAATTGGATCAGCCCCAGCATTTT.

The rearrangement joins TRBV4-1 to TRBJ2-6; maybe TRBD2 (5 bases). V was cut by 4 bases and J by 1 base, with 26 bases left in between. This CDR3 spans 21 amino acids. CDR1 MGHRA and CDR2 YSYEKL come from the germline V gene. DNA of the CDR3: TGCGCCAGCAGCCTTCACGCGATGAGGGTCAGAACGCCTTCTGGGGCCAACGTCCTGACTTTC. Translating it yields CASSLHAMRVRTPSGANVLTF.

This rearrangement joins TRBV5-1 to TRBJ2-2, with D maybe TRBD1 (6 bases). The CDR3 runs 15 residues. Trimming took 4 bases from V and 5 from J, leaving 15 bases between them. Germline CDR1 reads SGHRS; CDR2 reads YFSETQ. The chain's CDR3 is CASSLLDSFTGELFF. CDR3 coding DNA: TGCGCCAGCAGCCTATTGGACAGTTTTACCGGGGAGCTGTTTTTT.

This chain uses TRBV5-6 with TRBJ2-1, with 8 bases that match TRBD1. V was clipped by 3 bases and J by 5 bases; unmatched bases: 7. The CDR3 sequence is 15 residues long. Germline-derived CDR1 and CDR2 are SGHDT and YYEEEE. The CDR3 DNA sequence: TGTGCCAGCAGCTCGGTAGGGACAGGTGACAATGAGCAGTTCTTC. It translates to CASSSVGTGDNEQFF.

V and J are TRBV19 and TRBJ2-7; TRBD2 aligns across 13 bases. Trimming removed 6 bases from V and 3 bases from J; junction bases left unmatched: 5. Germline V CDR1 and CDR2: LNHDA, SQIVND (reference sequence). The CDR3 consists of 15 residues. The CDR3 region has the DNA TGTGCCAGTAGCACTACTAGCGGGGGGGGCTACGAGCAGTACTTC. It specifies CASSTTSGGGYEQYF.

This chain joins TRBV4-3 and TRBJ1-1, with 7 bases that match TRBD1. Germline CDR1 and CDR2: LGHNA and YSLEER. This CDR3 region has 16 residues. V was clipped by 4 bases and J by 4 bases; unmatched bases: 12. In DNA form, the CDR3 reads TGCGCCAGCAGCCCCCAGGCCATCAGGGGGGGCACTGAAGCTTTCTTT. Its translation: CASSPQAIRGGTEAFF.

The V gene is TRBV6-5, the J gene TRBJ2-2; D possibly corresponds to TRBD1 (8 bases). The CDR3 length is 15 residues. Trimming cost V 5 bases and J 1 base, with 11 bases left between them. Germline CDR1 is MNHEY and CDR2 is SVGAGI. The DNA for the CDR3 is TGTGCCAGCAGTAGCGGGACAGGGAACACCGGGGAGCTGTTTTTT. Translation: CASSSGTGNTGELFF.

The chain employs TRBV19 and TRBJ2-7, with D perhaps matching TRBD1 (6 bases). V lost 4 bases, J lost 3 bases, and 16 bases lay in between. Germline V CDR1 and CDR2: LNHDA, SQIVND (reference sequence). There are 15 residues in the CDR3. Here the CDR3 reads CASSTTPRGSYEQYF. Here the CDR3 DNA reads TGTGCCAGTAGTACCACTCCCAGGGGAAGCTACGAGCAGTACTTC.

J is TRBJ2-7 and V is TRBV6-6, with 9 bases aligning to TRBD1. The CDR3 has 15 residues. V lost 6 bases, J lost 3 bases, and 9 bases stayed unmatched. Germline CDR1 and CDR2: MNHNY and SVGAGI (reference sequence). CDR3: CASSPRTGDLYEQYF. The CDR3 DNA sequence: TGTGCCAGCAGCCCGCGGACAGGGGACCTCTACGAGCAGTACTTC.

V and J are TRBV2 and TRBJ2-5, with 8 nucleotides matching TRBD1. Germline-derived CDR1 and CDR2 are SNHLY and FYNNEI. With 6 bases clipped from V and 5 bases from J, the junction kept 8 bases outside the gene matches. This CDR3 comprises 14 residues. The DNA of the CDR3 is TGTGCCAGCAGCGGGGTCAGGGGGCGCGAGACCCAGTACTTC. This encodes CASSGVRGRETQYF.

The chain employs TRBV6-1 and TRBJ1-2; possibly TRBD1 for D (6 bases). Germline CDR1 MNHNS, CDR2 SASEGT. Trimming stripped 6 bases from V and 2 bases from J, with 16 bases between. CDR3 size: 15 residues. The CDR3 reads CASRGKGQPNYGYTF. CDR3 sequence (DNA): TGTGCCAGCAGGGGAAAAGGACAGCCAAACTATGGCTACACCTTC.

The CDR3 here is CASSLERHMLNYGYTF. As DNA, the CDR3 is TGTGCCAGCAGCTTAGAGCGGCACATGCTTAACTATGGCTACACCTTC. The J gene is TRBJ1-2, the V gene TRBV7-9; no clear D. Trimming stripped 1 base from V and 1 base from J, with 13 bases between. The CDR3 is 16 amino acids. Germline CDR1 and CDR2: SEHNR and FQNEAQ (reference sequence).

The V call is TRBV28, the J call TRBJ1-1; D may be TRBD1 (6 bases). V lost 6 bases, J lost 11 bases, and 19 bases lay in between. The CDR3 loop spans 13 amino acids. In germline, CDR1 is MDHEN, CDR2 SYDVKM. As DNA, the CDR3 is TGTGCCAGCAGCACCACAGGGCTCGATGCTGCTTTCTTT. It yields the protein CASSTTGLDAAFF.

The chain is built from TRBV7-2 and TRBJ1-5; maybe TRBD1 (6 bases). This CDR3 has 15 residues. The germline V gene encodes CDR1 SGHTA and CDR2 FQGNSA. With 5 bases removed from V and 0 bases from J, the gap between germline ends came to 11 bases. The CDR3 DNA reads as TGTGCCAGCAGCCCGAGGGGGTATAGCAATCAGCCCCAGCATTTT. It is translated as CASSPRGYSNQPQHF.